This T cell receptor beta chain came from a study of identifying expanded T cells in peripheral blood. Broader study findings: Differentially abundant clones: about 1.2 between replicates, 16.4 at around 14 days, 19 at four.

Concerning this clone itself: Its antigen is undetermined.

Using immunoSEQ multiplex PCR, the repertoire was profiled, and TCRdb retains in-frame clones only, with some absent. The table has more than 90,000 clones, around 88% seen once; the top ten hold approximately 18%. V was pared by 2 bases and J by 1 base, with 8 bases between. Germline-derived CDR1 and CDR2 are ENHRY and SYGVKD. The CDR3 totals 14 residues. This chain connects TRBV10-3 to TRBJ1-1; D is uncertain. The receptor was derived from a person between 18 and 70 years old in good health. Sequencing was carried out using blood. The CDR3 loop reads CAISEKWKNTEAFF. The CDR3 region has the DNA TGTGCCATCAGTGAGAAATGGAAGAACACTGAAGCTTTCTTT.